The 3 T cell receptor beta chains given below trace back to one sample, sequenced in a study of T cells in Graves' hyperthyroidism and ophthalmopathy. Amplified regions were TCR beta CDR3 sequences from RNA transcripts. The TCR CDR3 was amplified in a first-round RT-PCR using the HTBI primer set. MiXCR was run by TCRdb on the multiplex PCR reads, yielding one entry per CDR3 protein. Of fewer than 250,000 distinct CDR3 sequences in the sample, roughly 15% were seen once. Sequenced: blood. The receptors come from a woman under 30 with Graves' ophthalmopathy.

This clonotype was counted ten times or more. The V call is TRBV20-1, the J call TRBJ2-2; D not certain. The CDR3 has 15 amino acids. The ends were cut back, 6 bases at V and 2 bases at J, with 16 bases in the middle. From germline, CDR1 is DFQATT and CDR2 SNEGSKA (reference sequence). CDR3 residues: CSANRPASNTGELFF. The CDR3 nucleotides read TGCAGTGCCAATAGACCCGCGTCTAACACCGGGGAGCTGTTTTTT.

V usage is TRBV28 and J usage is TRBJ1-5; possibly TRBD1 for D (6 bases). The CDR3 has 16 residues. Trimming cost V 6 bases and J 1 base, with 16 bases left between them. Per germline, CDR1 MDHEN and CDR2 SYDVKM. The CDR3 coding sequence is TGTGCCAGCAGCTCGACGACAGGTATAAGCAATCAGCCCCAGCATTTT. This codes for CASSSTTGISNQPQHF.

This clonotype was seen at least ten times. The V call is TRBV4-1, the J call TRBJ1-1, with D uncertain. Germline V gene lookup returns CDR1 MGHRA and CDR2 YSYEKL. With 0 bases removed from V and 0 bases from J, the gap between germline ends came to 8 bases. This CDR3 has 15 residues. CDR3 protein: CASSQDRRMNTEAFF. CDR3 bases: TGCGCCAGCAGCCAAGATCGAAGGATGAACACTGAAGCTTTCTTT.